The clone carrying this TCR beta chain was seen only a few times. Its antigen is undetermined. This specimen comes from a study of blood T cells in healthy people across ages. General observations from the study: From one million sequenced T cells, diversity estimates were lower bounds. Percentage of naive T cells showed a strong correlation with TCR beta diversity.

Trimming pared 6 bases from V and 4 bases from J, leaving 13 bases between. This CDR3 contains 14 residues. A second PCR of about 7 to 12 cycles used a sample-barcoded 5' primer and a J-beta primer mix. Each CDR3 protein is one row after TCRdb ran MiXCR on the 5' RACE reads. Among approximately 1,700,000 distinct CDR3 sequences, 39% were seen once, and the ten largest hold roughly 23%. The sequence came from a human donor in good health. What was sequenced was blood. The V call is TRBV12-3 or TRBV12-4, the J call TRBJ1-5; possible D gene TRBD1, 6 bases. The CDR3 nucleotides are TGTGCCAGCAGCCATAACAGGGTAAATCAGCCCCAGCATTTT. Protein product: CASSHNRVNQPQHF.